Following are 25 T cell receptor beta chains from one sample sequenced in a study of cytomegalovirus exposure and HLA in healthy donors. A multiplex PCR was run with 60 Vbeta primers and 13 Jbeta primers. The repertoire was sequenced with immunoSEQ multiplex PCR; TCRdb's copy has only in-frame clones and lacks some. The table has roughly 200,000 clones, 70% to 85% seen once. Specimen: PBMCs. Receptor source: a woman in her fifties or sixties in good health and CMV-seropositive.

Turning to this clone: Compared with germline, one end of the junction differs, possibly owing to a read error. The chain combines TRBV4-1 with TRBJ1-5; D remains unclear. Germline CDR1 is MGHRA and CDR2 is YSYEKL. The CDR3 is 15 residues long. The CDR3: CASSQSLYSNQPQHF. The CDR3 bases are TGTGCCAGCAGCCAATCCCTCTATAGCAATCAGCCCCAGCATTTT.

V usage is TRBV4-2 and J usage is TRBJ2-2; 7 positions match TRBD2. Germline CDR1 LGHNA, CDR2 YNFKEQ. This CDR3 contains 15 residues. V lost 4 bases, J lost 7 bases, and 9 bases stayed unmatched. The CDR3 coding sequence is TGTGCCAGCAGCCCCCGTGCGGGAGTGCACGGGGAGCTGTTTTTT. It specifies CASSPRAGVHGELFF.

This clone was recorded once. The chain combines TRBV2 with TRBJ2-4; perhaps TRBD2 as D (5 bases). There are 15 residues in the CDR3. Germline V CDR1 and CDR2: SNHLY, FYNNEI. Trimming pared 6 bases from V and 3 bases from J, leaving 15 bases between. CDR3 sequence (DNA): TGTGCCAGCAGCTTTCTTAGGGCGGGCAAAAACATTCAGTACTTC. Its translation is CASSFLRAGKNIQYF.

This clone was observed a few times. The chain uses TRBV5-1 and TRBJ1-1; 7 nucleotides match TRBD1. Germline CDR1 is SGHRS and CDR2 is YFSETQ. Trimming took 0 bases from V and 6 from J; bases not matched to a gene: 8. This CDR3 spans 15 amino acids. This CDR3 reads CASSLEGALGAEAFF. CDR3 in DNA: TGCGCCAGCAGCTTGGAGGGGGCCCTTGGGGCTGAAGCTTTCTTT.

This sequence joins TRBV19 and TRBJ1-5, with D hard to call. V lost 8 bases to trimming and J lost 0 bases, with 11 bases between them. The CDR3 has 14 residues. Germline V CDR1 and CDR2: LNHDA, SQIVND (reference sequence). The CDR3 protein is CASLGPYSNQPQHF. Here the CDR3 DNA reads TGTGCCAGTCTAGGTCCCTATAGCAATCAGCCCCAGCATTTT.

V and J are TRBV19 and TRBJ1-5; D perhaps matches TRBD1 (6 bases). This CDR3 contains 15 residues. The V and J ends lost 5 bases and 0 bases respectively, with 11 bases between them. Germline CDR1 is LNHDA and CDR2 is SQIVND (reference sequence). In DNA, the CDR3 is TGTGCCAGTAGTGACAGGCATAATAGCAATCAGCCCCAGCATTTT. Encoded protein: CASSDRHNSNQPQHF.

This clone has more than one count but fewer than ten. V gene TRBV7-9 combines with J gene TRBJ1-4; D gene ambiguous. Trimming removed 1 base at V and 0 bases at J, with 9 bases between. Germline V gene lookup returns CDR1 SEHNR and CDR2 FQNEAQ (reference sequence). This CDR3 comprises 16 residues. The CDR3 DNA follows: TGTGCCAGCAGCTTAGTATCAGGCTCAACTAATGAAAAACTGTTTTTT. This gives the protein CASSLVSGSTNEKLFF.

J is TRBJ1-1 and V is TRBV11-2; the match to TRBD1 covers 9 bases. The CDR3 covers 15 residues. V lost 6 bases to trimming and J lost 6 bases; unmatched junction nucleotides: 11. Germline values: CDR1 SGHAT, CDR2 FQNNGV. In DNA, the CDR3 is TGTGCCAGCAGACGACCGGGACAGGGCGAAGCTGAAGCTTTCTTT. Amino acids: CASRRPGQGEAEAFF.

This clone was seen more than once but under ten times. The CDR3 here is CASSTDRGANEKLFF. The DNA for the CDR3 is TGTGCCAGTAGTACAGACAGGGGAGCTAATGAAAAACTGTTTTTT. The chain is built from TRBV19 and TRBJ1-4, with 8 bases matching TRBD1. This CDR3 comprises 15 residues. Germline CDR1 and CDR2: LNHDA and SQIVND (reference sequence). Trimming took 4 bases from V and 3 from J; bases not matched to a gene: 4.

The chain links TRBV2 to TRBJ2-3; tentatively, D is TRBD1 (5 bases). The V end was cut by 1 base, the J end by 0 bases, with 11 bases between. The CDR3 runs 16 residues. Germline assignment: CDR1 SNHLY and CDR2 FYNNEI. CDR3 sequence reads: CASSEVPDISTDTQYF. The CDR3 DNA sequence: TGTGCCAGCAGTGAAGTTCCGGACATTAGCACAGATACGCAGTATTTT.

This chain links TRBV11-2 with TRBJ1-2; D is unclear. From germline, CDR1 is SGHAT and CDR2 FQNNGV. There are 13 residues in the CDR3. V was pared by 1 base and J by 3 bases, with 6 bases between. CDR3 sequence (DNA): TGTGCCAGCAGCTTAGGGCTCCACTATGGCTACACCTTC. This encodes CASSLGLHYGYTF.

Details on this clone: Germline is not matched at one junction end, which may reflect a read error. The same CDR3 arises from other DNA sequences in this sample as well. V gene TRBV9 combines with J gene TRBJ2-2; TRBD1 matches 11 bases. In germline, CDR1 is SGDLS, CDR2 YYNGEE. The CDR3 spans 16 residues. The CDR3 region has the DNA TGTGCCAGCAGCGCGTGGACAGGGGGCAACACCGGAGAGCTGTTTTTT. Encoded protein: CASSAWTGGNTGELFF.

The rearrangement uses TRBV2 and TRBJ1-1, with TRBD1 matching over 8 bases. Trimming at V came to 6 bases and at J to 10 bases, leaving 13 bases not matched to a gene. Per germline, CDR1 SNHLY and CDR2 FYNNEI. The CDR3 has 14 residues. The CDR3 nucleotides are TGTGCCAGCAGAGACCTCCTTGGACAGGGTAGAGCTTTCTTT. Encoded protein: CASRDLLGQGRAFF.

This clone has just a few counts. The J gene is TRBJ2-1, the V gene TRBV6-4; TRBD2 aligns across 7 bases. Germline CDR1 reads MRHNA; CDR2 reads SNTAGT. V lost 5 bases and J lost 5; bases outside the gene matches: 3. This CDR3 is 13 amino acids long. Here the CDR3 reads CASSRDYDNEQFF. The DNA for the CDR3 is TGTGCCAGCAGTCGGGACTACGACAATGAGCAGTTCTTC.

The CDR3 sequence is CASSLGLAGGVGTDTQYF. The DNA of the CDR3 is TGTGCCAGCAGCTTGGGACTAGCGGGGGGGGTGGGCACAGATACGCAGTATTTT. This sequence joins TRBV5-4 and TRBJ2-3; 14 bases fit TRBD2. CDR3 length equals 18 residues. Germline CDR1 and CDR2: SGHNT and YYREEE (reference sequence). V was clipped by 0 bases and J by 1 base; unmatched bases: 4.

The genes are TRBV29-1 and TRBJ1-4; 12 positions match TRBD1. CDR1 SQVTM and CDR2 ANQGSEA come from the germline V gene. J lost 12 bases, V lost 3 bases, and 8 bases had no gene match. The length of the CDR3 is 14 residues. The CDR3 bases are TGCAGCGTTGATTTCTCGGGGACAGGGGGCGAACTGTTTTTT. Amino acid sequence: CSVDFSGTGGELFF.

This chain links TRBV28 with TRBJ1-5, with a tentative D call TRBD1 (6 bases). Trimming pared 2 bases from V and 6 bases from J, leaving 11 bases between. There are 14 residues in the CDR3. In germline, CDR1 is MDHEN, CDR2 SYDVKM. CDR3 sequence (DNA): TGTGCCAGCAGTTTAGGGGAGGGGGGTCAGCCCCAGCATTTT. It encodes CASSLGEGGQPQHF.

J is TRBJ2-1 and V is TRBV15; 8 bases are shared with TRBD2. Trimming at V came to 0 bases and at J to 9 bases, leaving 7 bases not matched to a gene. The CDR3 is made up of 15 amino acids. Per the germline V gene, CDR1 is LNHNV and CDR2 is YYDKDF (reference sequence). DNA of the CDR3: TGTGCCACCAGCAGAGACCCAGCGGGAGTAGCTGAGCAGTTCTTC. It codes for CATSRDPAGVAEQFF.

J is TRBJ2-3 and V is TRBV5-1; D is possibly TRBD2 (5 bases). V was shortened by 2 bases and J by 4 bases, with 8 bases between the two germline ends. The CDR3 has 13 residues. Per germline, CDR1 SGHRS and CDR2 YFSETQ. As DNA, the CDR3 is TGCGCCAGCAGCTTCGAGGGTGCAGATACGCAGTATTTT. Its translation is CASSFEGADTQYF.

This clone showed up many times. The chain recombines TRBV7-9 with TRBJ2-1, with TRBD2 identical over 7 bases. Losses at the gene ends were 4 bases for V and 5 bases for J; bases not matched to a gene: 11. The germline V gene has CDR1 SEHNR and CDR2 FQNEAQ (reference sequence). CDR3 length: 16 residues. CDR3 region: CASSSPAAGENNEQFF. CDR3 in DNA: TGTGCCAGCAGCTCTCCTGCTGCGGGGGAGAACAATGAGCAGTTCTTC.

The chain has TRBV7-6 and TRBJ2-1; D remains unclear. Per the germline V gene, CDR1 is SGHVS and CDR2 is FNYEAQ. CDR3 length equals 13 residues. The germline V and J ends were trimmed by 1 base and 3 bases, with 4 bases remaining between them. CDR3 amino acids: CASSLDYYNEQFF. CDR3 bases: TGTGCCAGCAGCTTAGACTACTACAATGAGCAGTTCTTC.

This clone has only one observation. The DNA for the CDR3 is TGTGCCAGCAGTCCTCCCAGAACAGGGGATCAGCCCCAGCATTTT. Translating gives CASSPPRTGDQPQHF. The chain carries TRBV6-1 and TRBJ1-5; 7 bases fit TRBD1. This CDR3 region has 15 residues. Losses at the gene ends were 5 bases for V and 5 bases for J; bases not matched to a gene: 9. Germline V gene lookup returns CDR1 MNHNS and CDR2 SASEGT.

CDR3 DNA: TGCAGCGTTCGTAGGGGGCGCGAGGAGCAGTTCTTC. It yields the protein CSVRRGREEQFF. The chain uses TRBV29-1 and TRBJ2-1; 7 bases map to TRBD1. Germline CDR1 SQVTM, CDR2 ANQGSEA. The CDR3 length is 12 residues. V lost 5 bases, J lost 10 bases, and 8 bases stayed unmatched.

The rearrangement joins TRBV19 to TRBJ1-3, with TRBD1 matching over 7 bases. The CDR3 spans 15 residues. Germline values: CDR1 LNHDA, CDR2 SQIVND (reference sequence). Trimming at V came to 5 bases and at J to 0 bases, leaving 4 bases not matched to a gene. CDR3 nucleotides: TGTGCCAGTAGTGAGACAGGGCGCTCTGGAAACACCATATATTTT. It translates to CASSETGRSGNTIYF.

The chain uses TRBV21-1 and TRBJ1-5; the table gives TRBD1 as D, unverified against the DNA. TRBV21-1 is termed a pseudogene. This CDR3 region has 17 residues. CDR3: CASSRPGTDGGNQPQHF. CDR3 DNA: TGTGCCAGCAGCAGACCCGGGACAGATGGAGGCAATCAGCCCCAGCATTTT.